This TCR beta chain is drawn from a study of cytomegalovirus exposure and HLA in healthy donors. Study context: The same platform as the approximately 730 first-cohort repertoires was used for the 120 validation repertoires, a later analysis reported. Overall study findings and caveats: Associated with cytomegalovirus, according to the listing, were around 160 TCR beta chains. Researchers reported that a few CMV-associated chains were confirmed in vitro as CMV antigen-specific.

Comment on this clone: What it binds is not known.

Separation from the roughly 600-subject first cohort characterized the approximately 120-subject validation cohort, to which the donors belonged. Trimming pared 5 bases from V and 8 bases from J, leaving 15 bases between. Germline CDR1 is MGHDK and CDR2 is SYGVNS. The CDR3 runs 13 residues. TCRdb's copy holds only in-frame clones and misses some; the assay was immunoSEQ multiplex PCR. The sample gives 220,000 or so clones, approximately 88% of which show up once; roughly 13% is in the top ten. Sequencing was carried out using PBMCs. This clonotype was obtained from a woman in her 30s in good health and CMV-seropositive. The V call is TRBV25-1, the J call TRBJ1-2; tentatively, D is TRBD1 (5 bases). CDR3 nucleotides: TGTGCCAGCAGTCCTAGGGACGTGGCGGGCTACACCTTC. The encoded protein is CASSPRDVAGYTF.